This paragraph reports one T cell receptor beta chain. What it binds is unknown. TCRdb itself ran the reads through MiXCR, one entry per CDR3 protein. The sample yields 740,000 or so distinct CDR3 sequences, 35% seen once. Trimming cost V 3 bases and J 6 bases, with 11 bases left between them. The CDR3 loop spans 13 amino acids. Germline assignment: CDR1 LNHDA and CDR2 SQIVND (reference sequence). This entry belongs to a study of T cell repertoires in cytomegalovirus infection. In the study overall: In public TCR beta signatures, there were indications of both CMV infection and matching HLA type.

Study outcomes and limitations: CMV carriers having the relevant HLA were flagged by cumulative public TCR beta family frequency. Dominating the ex vivo response were HLA-C-restricted CMV-specific TCR beta clonotypes.

The chain has TRBV19 and TRBJ1-2, with a possible D match to TRBD1 (6 bases). Sequencing was carried out using PBMCs. The origin of this receptor is a human donor in good health (CMV status not recorded). Some clones in this sample may be carry-over from other donors' samples. The CDR3, as DNA: TGTGCCAGTAGTATCCAGGGGATCGATGGCTACACCTTC. Translating it yields CASSIQGIDGYTF.